The 8 T cell receptor beta chains below were found in one sample sequenced in a study of shared clonotypes between healthy human individuals. Profiled with immunoSEQ multiplex PCR; TCRdb holds only in-frame clones, not every one. This sample has 2 million to 2.5 million clones, with 85% to 95% found just once. Sequenced material: naive CD4+ T cells from PBMCs. The sample's subset: CD45RA+ positively selected. The receptor set was obtained from a man younger than 30 in good health. Some clones in this sample may be carry-over from other donors' samples.

This clone appeared a single time. The chain combines TRBV30 with TRBJ2-6; 7 nucleotides line up with TRBD1. V gave up 4 bases and J gave up 3 bases; unmatched junction bases: 3. CDR3 size: 14 residues. Germline V gives CDR1 GTSNPN, CDR2 SVGIG (reference sequence). CDR3 loop: CAWTTGLGANVLTF. The CDR3 bases are TGTGCCTGGACGACAGGGCTTGGGGCCAACGTCCTGACTTTC.

The chain recombines TRBV28 with TRBJ1-3, with 10 nucleotides matching TRBD1. The germline CDR1 and CDR2 sequences are MDHEN and SYDVKM. The CDR3 is 18 amino acids. V lost 4 bases and J lost 3; bases outside the gene matches: 12. This CDR3 reads CASSSQGGQGGLGNTIYF. CDR3 DNA: TGTGCCAGCAGTTCGCAGGGCGGACAGGGGGGACTTGGAAACACCATATATTTT.

This clone was found a few times. This rearrangement joins TRBV14 to TRBJ1-1, with D possibly matching TRBD1 (6 bases). The germline gives CDR1 SGHDN, CDR2 FVKESK. This CDR3 is 12 amino acids long. V was clipped by 1 base and J by 11 bases, with 11 bases between them. The CDR3 here is CASSQVGGDAFF. CDR3 nucleotide sequence: TGTGCCAGCAGCCAAGTGGGGGGCGATGCTTTCTTT.

The sample holds one count of this clone. The chain uses TRBV27 and TRBJ1-2; D is uncertain. The germline gives CDR1 MNHEY, CDR2 SMNVEV (reference sequence). With 3 bases removed from V and 0 bases from J, the gap between germline ends came to 11 bases. The CDR3 runs to 15 residues. This chain's CDR3 is CASSLEGAANYGYTF. The CDR3, as DNA: TGTGCCAGCAGTTTGGAGGGCGCAGCTAACTATGGCTACACCTTC.

There are a few counts of this clone. The rearrangement links TRBV11-1 to TRBJ1-1; TRBD1 might be the D (6 bases). Germline-derived CDR1 and CDR2 are SGHAT and FQDESV (reference sequence). V shed 5 bases and J shed 6 bases, with 19 bases lying between them. The CDR3 covers 15 residues. CDR3 coding DNA: TGTGCCAGCAGCCCCAGACAGGACCCCGACGCTGAAGCTTTCTTT. Translating gives CASSPRQDPDAEAFF.

The chain carries TRBV14 and TRBJ1-3, with unresolved D. V gave up 0 bases and J gave up 0 bases, with 12 bases separating them. This CDR3 has 17 residues. Germline-derived CDR1 and CDR2 are SGHDN and FVKESK. The CDR3: CASSQDGYPSSGNTIYF. The CDR3, as DNA: TGTGCCAGCAGCCAAGATGGGTACCCCAGCTCTGGAAACACCATATATTTT.

This chain connects TRBV5-1 to TRBJ2-3; D is undetermined. CDR1 is SGHRS and CDR2 is YFSETQ in the germline V gene. The CDR3 consists of 16 residues. Trimming took off 2 bases at V and 0 bases at J, with 13 bases between the two ends. The DNA of the CDR3 is TGCGCCAGCAGCTTAGGGATTTCCACTAGCACAGATACGCAGTATTTT. Translating it yields CASSLGISTSTDTQYF.

This clone appeared a single time. The chain uses TRBV9 and TRBJ1-2; D remains ambiguous. Germline CDR1 and CDR2: SGDLS and YYNGEE. This CDR3 is 14 amino acids long. V lost 1 base and J lost 8, with 15 bases in between. The CDR3 reads CASSVSTLAGGYTF. The DNA of the CDR3 is TGTGCCAGCAGCGTATCTACCCTAGCGGGAGGCTACACCTTC.